This TCR beta chain was recorded in a study of regulatory T cells in long-lasting Graves disease. Study-wide results and caveats: Peripheral blood alone, not thyroid tissue, underwent study.

Documented time point: newly diagnosed GD, antithyroid drugs for less than 3 months. TCR sequences were obtained from RNA taken from PBMCs. Each patient gave roughly 9.2 milliliters of EDTA-anticoagulated peripheral blood. This clonotype came up a few times. Its cognate antigen is unknown. The CDR3 has 12 residues. The germline V and J ends were trimmed by 3 bases and 4 bases, with 7 bases remaining between them. Per the germline V gene, CDR1 is DFQATT and CDR2 is SNEGSKA (reference sequence). TCR beta libraries were built with iRepertoire HTBI primers and Arm-PCR of CDR3 regions. TCRdb re-analysed the multiplex PCR reads in MiXCR, keeping a single row per CDR3 protein. Of some 200,000 distinct CDR3 sequences listed, about 19% are singletons. A further study also used this sample, focusing on T cells in Graves' hyperthyroidism and ophthalmopathy. As that study records: The definition of stable Graves' hyperthyroidism was no ophthalmopathy progression within 18 months. Most thyroid clonotypes expanded above 0.001 appeared in blood too.

The chain couples TRBV20-1 to TRBJ1-5; D is perhaps TRBD1 (6 bases). The sample was peripheral blood mononuclear cells (PBMCs), taken at new diagnosis, from a patient treated with antithyroid drugs. The TCR comes from a woman under 40 with Graves disease. Here the CDR3 DNA reads TGCAGTGCTAGCAGGGGTAATCAGCCCCAGCATTTT. This codes for CSASRGNQPQHF.